Many counts were recorded for the clone carrying this T cell receptor beta chain. Its antigen is unknown. This specimen comes from a study of regulatory T cells in long-lasting Graves disease. Study at large: Antithyroid drugs had been taken under 3 months by newly diagnosed Graves' patients. Regarding the study as a whole: TRBV28, TRBJ1-2 and TRBJ2-5 were favored in persistent disease.

Time point given: newly diagnosed GD, antithyroid drugs for less than 3 months. Construction of the TCR library relied on RNA isolated from PBMCs. In building TCR beta libraries, iRepertoire HTBI primers were used together with Arm-PCR of CDR3 regions. Each CDR3 protein gets one entry after TCRdb re-called the multiplex PCR reads with MiXCR. This sample yields hundreds of thousands of distinct CDR3 sequences, of which roughly 16% are seen a single time; about a fifth belongs to the top ten. The J segment lost 2 bases and the V segment lost 3 bases, leaving 7 bases of the junction unmatched. In germline, CDR1 is ENHRY, CDR2 SYGVKD. CDR3 length equals 18 residues.

Sequences were derived from peripheral blood mononuclear cells (PBMCs), sampled at new diagnosis, from a patient treated with antithyroid drugs. The receptor comes from a female donor with Graves disease. The chain employs TRBV10-3 and TRBJ2-3; 14 bases align to TRBD2. CDR3 in DNA: TGTGCCATCAGTGACACACGACTAGCGGGGGGGCCCACAGATACGCAGTATTTT. Its protein product is CAISDTRLAGGPTDTQYF.